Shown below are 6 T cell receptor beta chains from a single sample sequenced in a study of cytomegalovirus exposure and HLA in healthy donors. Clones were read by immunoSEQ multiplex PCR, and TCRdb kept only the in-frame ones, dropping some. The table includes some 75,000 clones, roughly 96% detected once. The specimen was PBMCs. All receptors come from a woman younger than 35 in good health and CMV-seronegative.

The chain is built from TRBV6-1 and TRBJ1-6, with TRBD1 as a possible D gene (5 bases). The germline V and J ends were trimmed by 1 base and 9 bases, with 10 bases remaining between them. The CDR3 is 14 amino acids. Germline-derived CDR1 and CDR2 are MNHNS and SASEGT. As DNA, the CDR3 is TGTGCCAGCAGTGAAGTGCAGGGAAGTTCACCCCTCCACTTT. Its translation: CASSEVQGSSPLHF.

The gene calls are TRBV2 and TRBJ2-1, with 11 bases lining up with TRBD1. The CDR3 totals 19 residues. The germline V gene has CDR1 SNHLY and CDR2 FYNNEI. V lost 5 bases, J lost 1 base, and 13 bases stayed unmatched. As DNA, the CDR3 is TGTGCCAGCAGTAAGGGCTGGGGGACAGGGGGTAGATCCTACAATGAGCAGTTCTTC. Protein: CASSKGWGTGGRSYNEQFF.

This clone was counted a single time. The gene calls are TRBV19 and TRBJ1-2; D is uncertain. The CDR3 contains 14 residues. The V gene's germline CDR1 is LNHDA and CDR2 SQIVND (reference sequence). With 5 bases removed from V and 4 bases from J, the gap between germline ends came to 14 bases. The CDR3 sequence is CASSLNHGGYGYTF. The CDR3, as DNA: TGTGCCAGTAGTCTCAACCACGGAGGCTATGGCTACACCTTC.

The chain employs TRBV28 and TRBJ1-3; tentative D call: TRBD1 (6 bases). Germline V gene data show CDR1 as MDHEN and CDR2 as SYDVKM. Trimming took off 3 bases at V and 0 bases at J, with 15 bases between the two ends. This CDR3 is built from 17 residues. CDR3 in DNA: TGTGCCAGCAGTTTTACGACCACAGGGTTCTCTGGAAACACCATATATTTT. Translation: CASSFTTTGFSGNTIYF.

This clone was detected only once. The CDR3 coding sequence is TGTGCCAGCAGTTTAGAGGTCGGCGTCTACGAGCAGTACTTC. This encodes CASSLEVGVYEQYF. The chain carries TRBV28 and TRBJ2-7, with D hard to call. This CDR3 is built from 14 residues. V was pared by 2 bases and J by 3 bases, with 11 bases between. Germline CDR1 and CDR2: MDHEN and SYDVKM.

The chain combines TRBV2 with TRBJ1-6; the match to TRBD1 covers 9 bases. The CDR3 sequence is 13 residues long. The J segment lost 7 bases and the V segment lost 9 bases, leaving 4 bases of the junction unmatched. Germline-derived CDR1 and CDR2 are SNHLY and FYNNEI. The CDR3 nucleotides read TGTGCCAGAAGGGACAGGGAGAATTCACCCCTCCACTTT. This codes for CARRDRENSPLHF.